A single sample gave rise to the 10 T cell receptor beta chains below, sequenced in a study of T cells expressing NK-cell markers. From the 5' RACE reads, TCRdb lists one entry per CDR3 protein and no DNA. The sample table includes fewer than 400,000 distinct CDR3 sequences. Specimen: blood T cells: a sorted CD56 or NKG2C T cell subset, CD4+ or CD8+ T cells, or bulk PBMC T cells (not recorded which). These receptors were obtained from a woman aged 45-60 years in good health.

The chain couples TRBV12-3 or TRBV12-4 to TRBJ1-6. The CDR3 has 14 amino acids. The CDR3 reads CASSSERVASPLHF.

The chain recombines TRBV12-3 or TRBV12-4 with TRBJ2-3; the D gene TCRdb calls, TRBD1, cannot be checked with no DNA. There are 15 residues in the CDR3. CDR3 amino acids: CASSFGEGIGSTQYF.

The chain employs TRBV7-9 and TRBJ2-3; TCRdb picks TRBD1, but there is no DNA to check that call. The CDR3 consists of 17 residues. Germline CDR1 reads SEHNR; CDR2 reads FQNEAQ (reference sequence). The CDR3 is CASSYRSGTGVTDTQYF.

The rearrangement uses TRBV4-2 and TRBJ2-2; the D gene TCRdb calls, TRBD2, cannot be checked with no DNA. The CDR3 contains 17 residues. Germline assignment: CDR1 LGHNA and CDR2 YNFKEQ. The CDR3 loop is CASSQELPSHNTGELFF.

V is TRBV5-5 and J is TRBJ2-1; TCRdb names TRBD1, which stays unverified in the absence of DNA. Germline V gene lookup returns CDR1 SGHKS and CDR2 YYEKEE (reference sequence). CDR3 length: 16 residues. CDR3 sequence reads: CASSPTPWQRYNEQFF.

The chain is built from TRBV20-1 and TRBJ2-1; TCRdb returns TRBD2, unconfirmable since there is no DNA. This CDR3 has 14 amino acids. Germline CDR1 reads DFQATT; CDR2 reads SNEGSKA (reference sequence). CDR3 residues: CSASLGRVTARPFF.

V is TRBV7-9 and J is TRBJ2-1; TCRdb's assignment of TRBD1 cannot be checked, as there is no DNA. Germline V gives CDR1 SEHNR, CDR2 FQNEAQ (reference sequence). This CDR3 is 17 amino acids long. The CDR3: CASSLISRAGSYNEQFF.

V usage is TRBV30 and J usage is TRBJ2-5; as DNA is missing, the TRBD2 call by TCRdb cannot be tested. CDR3 length: 16 residues. Germline CDR1 and CDR2: GTSNPN and SVGIG (reference sequence). CDR3 amino acids: CAWSGNSKYKTETQYF.

The rearrangement joins TRBV20-1 to TRBJ2-1; the TRBD2 assignment by TCRdb is unverifiable without DNA. This CDR3 contains 14 residues. CDR1 is DFQATT, CDR2 SNEGSKA, per germline (reference sequence). CDR3 region: CSAKLAGARGQQFF.

V is TRBV14 and J is TRBJ2-1; TCRdb reports TRBD1, a call that lacks DNA to check it against. This CDR3 comprises 15 residues. Germline-derived CDR1 and CDR2 are SGHDN and FVKESK. CDR3: CASSPLQGARNEQFF.